One T cell receptor (beta chain) is described in this entry. This specimen comes from a study of control samples from healthy donors and cancer patients. The table came from immunoSEQ multiplex PCR; TCRdb's copy has only in-frame clones and leaves some out. The data hold around 100,000 clones, with about 89% observed a single time. The germline gives CDR1 SGHTS, CDR2 YDEGEE. The ends were cut back, 0 bases at V and 0 bases at J, with 10 bases in the middle. This CDR3 is 17 amino acids long. The specimen sequenced was PBMCs. The clonotype was recovered from a man aged 60-69 years with lung cancer. The J gene is TRBJ2-6, the V gene TRBV5-8; D gene unclear. CDR3 sequence: CASSLGTYASGANVLTF. The CDR3, as DNA: TGTGCCAGCAGCTTGGGGACGTATGCCTCTGGGGCCAACGTCCTGACTTTC. The entire variable domain, with the rest obtained from reference TRBV5-8 and TRBJ2-6, is as follows: EAGVTQSPTHLIKTRGQQATLRCSPISGHTSVYWYQQALGLGLQFLLWYDEGEERNRGNFPPRFSGRQFPNYSSELNVNALELEDSALYLCASSLGTYASGANVLTFGAGSRLTVL.